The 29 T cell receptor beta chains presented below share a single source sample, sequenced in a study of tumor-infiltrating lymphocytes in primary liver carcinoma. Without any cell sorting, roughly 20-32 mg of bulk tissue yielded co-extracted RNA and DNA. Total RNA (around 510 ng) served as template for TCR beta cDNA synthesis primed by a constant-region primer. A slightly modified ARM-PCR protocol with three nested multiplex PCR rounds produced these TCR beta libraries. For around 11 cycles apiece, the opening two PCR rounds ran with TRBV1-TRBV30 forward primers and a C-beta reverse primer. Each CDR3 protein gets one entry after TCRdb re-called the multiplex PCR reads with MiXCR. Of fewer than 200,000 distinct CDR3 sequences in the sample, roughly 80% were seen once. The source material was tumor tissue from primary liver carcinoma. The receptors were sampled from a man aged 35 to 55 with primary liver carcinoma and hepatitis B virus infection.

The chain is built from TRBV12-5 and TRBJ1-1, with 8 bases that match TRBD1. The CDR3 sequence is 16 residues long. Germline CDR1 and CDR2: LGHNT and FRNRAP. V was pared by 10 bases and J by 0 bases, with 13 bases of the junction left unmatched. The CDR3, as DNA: TGTGCTAACGGTTACCTTCCAGGGGGCATGAACACTGAAGCTTTCTTT. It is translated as CANGYLPGGMNTEAFF. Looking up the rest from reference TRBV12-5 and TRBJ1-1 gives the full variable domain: DARVTQTPRHKVTEMGQEVTMRCQPILGHNTVFWYRQTMMQGLELLAYFRNRAPLDDSGMPKDRFSAEMPDATLATLKIQPSEPRDSAVYFCANGYLPGGMNTEAFFGQGTRLTVV.

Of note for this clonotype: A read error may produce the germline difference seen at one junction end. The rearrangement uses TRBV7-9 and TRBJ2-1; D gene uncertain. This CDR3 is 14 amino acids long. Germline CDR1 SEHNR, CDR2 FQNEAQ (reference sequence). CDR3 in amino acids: CTSSSPRPEHDQFF. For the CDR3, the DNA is TGTACCAGCAGCTCACCCAGACCGGAGCATGATCAGTTCTTC.

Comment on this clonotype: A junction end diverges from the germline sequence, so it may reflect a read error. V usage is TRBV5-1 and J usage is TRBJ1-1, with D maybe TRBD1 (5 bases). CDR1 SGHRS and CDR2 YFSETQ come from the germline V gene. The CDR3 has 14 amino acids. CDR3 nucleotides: TGCGCCAGCAGCGTGGACACTTTGAACACTGATGCTTTCTTT. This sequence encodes CASSVDTLNTDAFF.

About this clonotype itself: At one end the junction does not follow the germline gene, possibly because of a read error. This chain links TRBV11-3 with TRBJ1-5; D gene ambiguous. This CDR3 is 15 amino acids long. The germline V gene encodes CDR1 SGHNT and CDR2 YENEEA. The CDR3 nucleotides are TGTGCCTGCAGCTTAAATATGGGGATGGCTCAGCTCCAGCATTTT. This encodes CACSLNMGMAQLQHF.

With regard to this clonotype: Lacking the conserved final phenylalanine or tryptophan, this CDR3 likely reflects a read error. This CDR3 is CASTETGGGYEQFL. DNA for the CDR3: TGCGCCAGCACCGAGACAGGGGGAGGATACGAGCAGTTCTTA. The rearrangement links TRBV10-2 to TRBJ2-7, with TRBD1 matching 9 bases. Judging by the DNA end, TRBJ2-1 fits better; the J call may be wrong. The CDR3 has 14 amino acids. Germline CDR1 and CDR2: WSHSY and SAAADI.

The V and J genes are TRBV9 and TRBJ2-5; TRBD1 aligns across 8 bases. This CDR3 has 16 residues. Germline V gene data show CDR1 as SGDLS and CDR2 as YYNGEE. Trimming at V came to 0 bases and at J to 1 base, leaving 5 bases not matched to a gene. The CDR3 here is CASSVGIGQGQETQYF. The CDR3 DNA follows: TGTGCCAGCAGCGTAGGAATCGGACAGGGCCAAGAGACCCAGTACTTC.

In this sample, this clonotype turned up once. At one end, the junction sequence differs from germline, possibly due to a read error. CDR3 region: CSVAPNSGELYF. The CDR3 region has the DNA TGCAGCGTTGCGCCGAACTCCGGGGAGCTGTATTTT. The V call is TRBV29-1, the J call TRBJ2-2, with D tentatively TRBD2 (5 bases). The CDR3 runs 12 residues. Germline CDR1 and CDR2: SQVTM and ANQGSEA.

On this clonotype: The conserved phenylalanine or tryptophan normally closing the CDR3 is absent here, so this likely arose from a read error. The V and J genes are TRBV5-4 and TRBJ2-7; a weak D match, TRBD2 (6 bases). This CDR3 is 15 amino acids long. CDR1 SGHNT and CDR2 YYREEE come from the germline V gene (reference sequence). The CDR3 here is CVSSTPSGGTHEQYS. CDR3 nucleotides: TGTGTCAGCAGCACCCCGAGTGGCGGGACCCACGAGCAGTACTCT.

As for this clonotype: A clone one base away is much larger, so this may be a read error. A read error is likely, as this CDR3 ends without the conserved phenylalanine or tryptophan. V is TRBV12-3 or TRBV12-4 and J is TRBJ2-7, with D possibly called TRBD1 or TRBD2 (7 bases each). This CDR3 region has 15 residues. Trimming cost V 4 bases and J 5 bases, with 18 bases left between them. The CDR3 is CASSSRQTGRDEQYL. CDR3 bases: TGTGCCAGCAGTTCACGTCAGACAGGGAGGGACGAGCAGTACCTC.

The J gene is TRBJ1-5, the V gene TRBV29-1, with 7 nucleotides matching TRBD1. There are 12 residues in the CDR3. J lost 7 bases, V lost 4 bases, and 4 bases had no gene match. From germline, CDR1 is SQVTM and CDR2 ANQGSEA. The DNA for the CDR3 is TGCAGCGTTGGAGTACAGGGGCAGCCCCAGCATTTT. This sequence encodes CSVGVQGQPQHF.

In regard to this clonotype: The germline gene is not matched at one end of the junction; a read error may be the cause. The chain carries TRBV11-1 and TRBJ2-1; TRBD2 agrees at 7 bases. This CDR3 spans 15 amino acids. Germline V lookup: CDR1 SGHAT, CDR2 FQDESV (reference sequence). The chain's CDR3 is CASSFQGLLDNEKFF. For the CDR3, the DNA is TGTGCCAGCAGCTTCCAGGGACTACTGGACAATGAGAAGTTCTTC.

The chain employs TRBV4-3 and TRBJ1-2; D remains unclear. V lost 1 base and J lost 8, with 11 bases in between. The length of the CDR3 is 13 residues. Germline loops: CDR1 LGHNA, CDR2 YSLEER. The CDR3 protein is CASSQAKGEGYTF. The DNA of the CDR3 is TGCGCCAGCAGCCAAGCCAAGGGAGAAGGCTACACCTTC.

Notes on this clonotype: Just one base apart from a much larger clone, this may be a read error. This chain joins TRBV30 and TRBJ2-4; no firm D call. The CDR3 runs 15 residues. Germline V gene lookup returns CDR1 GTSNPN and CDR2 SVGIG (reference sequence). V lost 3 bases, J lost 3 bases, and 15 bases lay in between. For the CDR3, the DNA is TGTGCCTGGAGCGAGGAAGGGCTTGGCAAAAACATTCAGTACTTC. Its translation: CAWSEEGLGKNIQYF.

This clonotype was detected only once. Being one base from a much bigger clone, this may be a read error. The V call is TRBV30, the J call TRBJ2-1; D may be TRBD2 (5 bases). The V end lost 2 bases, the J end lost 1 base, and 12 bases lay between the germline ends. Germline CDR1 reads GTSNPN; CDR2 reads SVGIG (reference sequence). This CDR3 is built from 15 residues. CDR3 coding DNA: TGTGCCTGGAGTAGGGCTAGCAGATCCTACAATGAGCAGTTCTTC. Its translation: CAWSRASRSYNEQFF.

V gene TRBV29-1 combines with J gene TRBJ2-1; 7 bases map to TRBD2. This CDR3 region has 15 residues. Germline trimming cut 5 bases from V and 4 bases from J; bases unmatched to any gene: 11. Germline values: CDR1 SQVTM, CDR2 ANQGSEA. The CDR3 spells CSVNVNWGGYNEQFF. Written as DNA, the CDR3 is TGCAGCGTTAATGTTAATTGGGGGGGATACAATGAGCAGTTCTTC.

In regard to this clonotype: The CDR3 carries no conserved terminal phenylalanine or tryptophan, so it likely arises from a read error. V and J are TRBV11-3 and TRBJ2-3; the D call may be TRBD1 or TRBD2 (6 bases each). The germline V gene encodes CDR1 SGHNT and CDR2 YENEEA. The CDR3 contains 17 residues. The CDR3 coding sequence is TGTCCCAGCAGCTTCTCCTCCTGGGGCCTAGGGGGGGATACGCAGTATTAT. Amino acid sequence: CPSSFSSWGLGGDTQYY.

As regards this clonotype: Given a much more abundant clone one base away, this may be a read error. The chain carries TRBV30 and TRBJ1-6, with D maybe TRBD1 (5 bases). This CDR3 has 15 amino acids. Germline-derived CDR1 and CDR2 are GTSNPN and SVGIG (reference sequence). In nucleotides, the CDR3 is TGTCCCTGGAGTAGCCAAGGAGGGGCGGATTCACCCCTCCACTTT. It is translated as CPWSSQGGADSPLHF.

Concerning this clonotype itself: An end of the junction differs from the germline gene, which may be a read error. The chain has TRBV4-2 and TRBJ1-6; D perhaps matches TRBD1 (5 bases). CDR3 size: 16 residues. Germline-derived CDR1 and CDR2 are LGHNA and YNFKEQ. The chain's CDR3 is CASNQEGSGGDSPFHF. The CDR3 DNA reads TGTGCCAGCAACCAAGAGGGGTCAGGAGGAGATTCACCCTTCCACTTT.

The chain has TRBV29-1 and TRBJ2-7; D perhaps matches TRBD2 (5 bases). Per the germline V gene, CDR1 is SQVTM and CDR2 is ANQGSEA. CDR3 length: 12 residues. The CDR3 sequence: CSAGWGNVEQYF. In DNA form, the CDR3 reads TGCAGTGCGGGTTGGGGTAATGTCGAGCAGTACTTC.

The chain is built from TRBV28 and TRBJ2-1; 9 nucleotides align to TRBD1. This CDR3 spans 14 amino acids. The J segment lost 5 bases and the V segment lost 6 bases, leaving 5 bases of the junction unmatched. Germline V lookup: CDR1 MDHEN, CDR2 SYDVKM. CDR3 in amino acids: CASRGTGNNNEQFF. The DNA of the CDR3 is TGTGCCAGCAGAGGGACAGGGAACAACAATGAGCAGTTCTTC.

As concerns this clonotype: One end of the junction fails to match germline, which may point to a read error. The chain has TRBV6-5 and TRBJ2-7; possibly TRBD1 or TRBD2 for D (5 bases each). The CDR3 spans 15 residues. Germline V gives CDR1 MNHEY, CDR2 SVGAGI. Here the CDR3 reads CASSLRAVGTYEQKF. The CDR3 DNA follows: TGTGCCAGCAGCCTGCGTGCGGTGGGGACCTACGAGCAGAAATTC.

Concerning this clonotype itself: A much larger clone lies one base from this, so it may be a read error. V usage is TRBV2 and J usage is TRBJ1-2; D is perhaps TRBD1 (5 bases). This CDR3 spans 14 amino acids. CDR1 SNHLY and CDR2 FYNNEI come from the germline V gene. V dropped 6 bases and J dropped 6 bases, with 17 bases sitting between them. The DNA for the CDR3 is TGTGCCAGCAGAAGATCCGACAGAAGCCATGGCTACACCTTC. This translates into CASRRSDRSHGYTF. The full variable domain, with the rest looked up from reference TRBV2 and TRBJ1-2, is EPEVTQTPSHQVTQMGQEVILRCVPISNHLYFYWYRQILGQKVEFLVSFYNNEISEKSEIFDDQFSVERPDGSNFTLKIRSTKLEDSAMYFCASRRSDRSHGYTFGSGTRLTVV.

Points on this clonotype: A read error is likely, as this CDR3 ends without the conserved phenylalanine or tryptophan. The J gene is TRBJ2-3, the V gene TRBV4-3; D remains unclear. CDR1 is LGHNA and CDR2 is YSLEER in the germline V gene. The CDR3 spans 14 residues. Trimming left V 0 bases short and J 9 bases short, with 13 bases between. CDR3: CASSQDHGTNTQYI. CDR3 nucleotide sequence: TGCGCCAGCAGCCAAGATCACGGCACAAACACGCAGTATATT.

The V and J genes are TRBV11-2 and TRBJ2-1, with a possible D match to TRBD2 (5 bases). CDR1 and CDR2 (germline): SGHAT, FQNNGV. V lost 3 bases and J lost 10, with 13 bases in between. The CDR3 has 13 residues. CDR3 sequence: CASSFTGIKEQFF. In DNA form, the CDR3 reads TGTGCCAGCAGCTTCACGGGGATCAAAGAGCAGTTCTTC.

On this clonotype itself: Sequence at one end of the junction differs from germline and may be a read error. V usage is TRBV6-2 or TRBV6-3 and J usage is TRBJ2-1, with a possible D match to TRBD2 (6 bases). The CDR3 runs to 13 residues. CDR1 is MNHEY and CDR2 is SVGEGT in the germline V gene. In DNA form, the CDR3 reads TGTACCAGCAGTCGGCTAGCGACTAATGAGCAGTTCTTC. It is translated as CTSSRLATNEQFF.

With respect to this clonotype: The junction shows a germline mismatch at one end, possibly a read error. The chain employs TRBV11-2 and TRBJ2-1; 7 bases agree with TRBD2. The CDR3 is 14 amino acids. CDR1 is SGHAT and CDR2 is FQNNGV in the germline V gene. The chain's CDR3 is CASSLDTSEKSLFF. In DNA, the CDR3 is TGTGCCAGTAGCTTAGATACTAGCGAGAAGTCTCTGTTCTTC.

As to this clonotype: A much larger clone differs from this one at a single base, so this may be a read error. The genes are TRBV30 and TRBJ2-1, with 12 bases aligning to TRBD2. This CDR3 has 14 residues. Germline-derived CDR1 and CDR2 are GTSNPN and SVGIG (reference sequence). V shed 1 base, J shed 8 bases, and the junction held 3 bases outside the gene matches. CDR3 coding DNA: TGTGCCTGGAGTGAGACTAGCGGGGGAGATGAGCAGTTCTTC. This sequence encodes CAWSETSGGDEQFF.

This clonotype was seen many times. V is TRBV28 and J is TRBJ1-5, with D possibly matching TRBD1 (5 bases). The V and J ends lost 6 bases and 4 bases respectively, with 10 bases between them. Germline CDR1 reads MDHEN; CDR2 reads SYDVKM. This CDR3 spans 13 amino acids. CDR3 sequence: CASRRQINQPQHF. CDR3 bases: TGTGCCAGCAGGCGACAGATTAATCAGCCCCAGCATTTT.

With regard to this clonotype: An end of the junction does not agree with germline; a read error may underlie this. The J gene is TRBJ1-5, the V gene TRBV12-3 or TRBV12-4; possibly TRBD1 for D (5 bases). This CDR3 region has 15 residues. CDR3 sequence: CASTRGIAINQPQRF. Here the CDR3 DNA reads TGTGCCAGCACTCGGGGCATCGCAATAAATCAGCCCCAGCGTTTT.